A selection of T cell receptor beta chains follows, all from one sample in a study of blood T cell repertoires in COVID-19. Here immunoSEQ multiplex PCR was the method, and the copy in TCRdb shows in-frame clones only, minus some. The table lists 100,000 to 130,000 clones, 84% of them singletons. Material: peripheral blood. The receptors derive from a human donor in a cohort sampled during active COVID-19. Each CDR3 is given with its conserved first and last residue. A D gene is named only where the DNA matches it firmly.

>TRBJ2-7|TRBV6-2/TRBV6-3|TRBD1
CASSSPGTANEQYF
>TRBJ1-4|TRBV20-1|.
CSAGNEKLFF
>TRBJ1-1|TRBV7-9|TRBD1
CASSSIGTGNTEAFF
>TRBJ2-3|TRBV7-8|TRBD2
CASSSKTSGVLTDTQYF
>TRBJ1-3|TRBV28|.
CASSFSTDSGNTIYF
>TRBJ2-2|TRBV7-2|TRBD2
CASSSSGADSNTGELFF
>TRBJ1-5|TRBV10-3|.
CASGGGNQPQHF
>TRBJ1-2|TRBV24-1|.
CATSDARDYTF
>TRBJ1-2|TRBV6-1|.
CASSEALLGGYGYTF
>TRBJ2-4|TRBV28|TRBD2
CASSSGTSGRNIQYF
>TRBJ1-1|TRBV19|.
CASQAMNTEAFF
>TRBJ1-1|TRBV30|.
CAWRGVENTEAFF
>TRBJ2-6|TRBV6-2/TRBV6-3|.
CASSYYDRRSSGANVLTF
>TRBJ2-1|TRBV6-6|.
CASSRSSSAYNEQFF
>TRBJ1-5|TRBV7-2|.
CASSTYNQPQHF
>TRBJ2-1|TRBV6-5|.
CATKLSGSYNEQFF
>TRBJ2-1|TRBV18|.
CASSPPNRLHNEQFF
>TRBJ2-1|TRBV27|TRBD2
CASSYGTTRGNEQFF
>TRBJ1-6|TRBV5-4|TRBD1
CASSLDGTGINSPLHF
>TRBJ2-2|TRBV5-4|.
CASGAGGNTGELFF
>TRBJ2-1|TRBV7-9|.
CASSPGPPPWVF
>TRBJ2-7|TRBV6-1|TRBD1
CASSEMGQGTKYEQYF
>TRBJ1-4|TRBV15|TRBD1
CATSTTRGGEFEKLFF
>TRBJ1-2|TRBV7-2|.
CASSFTGSHYGYTF
>TRBJ2-1|TRBV7-2|TRBD2
CASSLGPSGSRGNEQFF
>TRBJ2-7|TRBV5-6|TRBD1
CASSLGQGASYEQYF
>TRBJ1-1|TRBV7-2|.
CASSSHLDRIGAFF
>TRBJ1-1|TRBV5-1|TRBD1
CASSLGGTASEAFF
>TRBJ2-7|TRBV4-2|TRBD2
CASSSFSSGSSYEQYF
>TRBJ1-5|TRBV6-2/TRBV6-3|.
CASSSNRRAGNQPQHF
>TRBJ1-2|TRBV3-1/TRBV3-2|TRBD1
CASSQGQGWDGYTF
>TRBJ2-1|TRBV18|TRBD2
CASSPPLGLAGVNEQFF
>TRBJ1-4|TRBV7-9|.
CASRGRGGNEKLFF
>TRBJ2-3|TRBV11-3|TRBD2
CASSLEGGVTDTQYF
>TRBJ2-1|TRBV10-3|TRBD1
CAISGIGQGREEQFF
>TRBJ2-5|TRBV7-9|TRBD2
CASSLKLAGQETQYF
>TRBJ1-4|TRBV4-3|.
CASSQDRREKLFF
>TRBJ2-1|TRBV7-9|TRBD2
CAASGTYNEQFF
>TRBJ2-3|TRBV7-3|.
CASSLDRWATDTQYF
>TRBJ2-7|TRBV10-1|TRBD1
CANPDRVDIVNYEQYF
>TRBJ2-1|TRBV3-1/TRBV3-2|.
CASSHGRGSGSDEQFF
>TRBJ1-4|TRBV18|TRBD1
CASSHWDRETEKLFF
>TRBJ1-1|TRBV7-9|.
CASSLTGGRGGTEAFF
>TRBJ1-5|TRBV19|.
CASSISGNQPQHF
>TRBJ1-2|TRBV4-1|.
CASRGSGESRGYTF
>TRBJ2-7|TRBV12-3/TRBV12-4|TRBD1
CASSLGQGGEQYF
>TRBJ2-5|TRBV3-1/TRBV3-2|.
CASSHRAGETQYF
>TRBJ1-5|TRBV6-5|.
CASSFDSYSNQPQHF
>TRBJ2-3|TRBV10-3|TRBD1
CAISSPTGSTDTQYF